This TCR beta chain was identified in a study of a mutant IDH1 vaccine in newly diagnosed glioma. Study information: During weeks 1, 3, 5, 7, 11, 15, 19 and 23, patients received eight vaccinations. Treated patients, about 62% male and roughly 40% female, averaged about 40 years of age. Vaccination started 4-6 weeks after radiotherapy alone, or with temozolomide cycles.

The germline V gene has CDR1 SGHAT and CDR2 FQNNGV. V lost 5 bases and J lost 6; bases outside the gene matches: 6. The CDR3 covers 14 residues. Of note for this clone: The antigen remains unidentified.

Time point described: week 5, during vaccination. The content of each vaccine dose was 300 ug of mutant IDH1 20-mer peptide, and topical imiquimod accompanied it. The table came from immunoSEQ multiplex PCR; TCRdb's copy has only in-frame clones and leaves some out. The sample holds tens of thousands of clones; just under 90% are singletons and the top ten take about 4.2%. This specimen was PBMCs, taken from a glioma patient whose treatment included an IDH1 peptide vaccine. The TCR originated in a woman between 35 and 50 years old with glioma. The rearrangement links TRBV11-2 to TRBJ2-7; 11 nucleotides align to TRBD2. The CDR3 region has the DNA TGTGCCAGCAGCCCCCCGGGACTAGCGGCCGAGCAGTACTTC. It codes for CASSPPGLAAEQYF.